A single sample gave rise to the 28 T cell receptor beta chains below, sequenced in a study of OX40 agonist ivuxolimab in advanced cancers. Libraries were prepared by immunoSEQ multiplex PCR; TCRdb keeps only in-frame clonotypes and omits some of them. The sample yields fewer than 100,000 clones, approximately 90% seen once. The sample in question was CD4+ or CD8+ T cells sorted from blood, obtained in a trial of the OX40 agonist ivuxolimab. Source of these receptors: an adult with an advanced solid tumor such as melanoma, head and neck, liver or kidney cancer.

This chain connects TRBV5-6 to TRBJ2-3; D perhaps matches TRBD1 (6 bases). The CDR3 has 12 amino acids. CDR1 and CDR2 (germline): SGHDT, YYEEEE. With 1 base removed from V and 8 bases from J, the gap between germline ends came to 8 bases. The chain's CDR3 is CASSLLGGTQYF. CDR3 bases: TGTGCCAGCAGCTTGTTAGGGGGTACGCAGTATTTT.

The chain uses TRBV5-5 and TRBJ2-5; D unresolved. CDR1 SGHKS and CDR2 YYEKEE come from the germline V gene (reference sequence). This CDR3 region has 14 residues. V was cut by 2 bases and J by 5 bases, with 13 bases left in between. The CDR3 region is CASSFVRPGETQYF. The CDR3 coding sequence is TGTGCCAGCAGCTTTGTAAGGCCTGGGGAGACCCAGTACTTC.

This clone was observed once. The V call is TRBV19, the J call TRBJ1-3; TRBD1 agrees at 8 bases. Germline V lookup: CDR1 LNHDA, CDR2 SQIVND (reference sequence). With V trimmed by 5 bases and J by 8 bases, 5 bases remained unmatched. This CDR3 region has 13 residues. CDR3 region: CASSPGQGDTIYF. DNA for the CDR3: TGTGCCAGTAGTCCCGGACAGGGAGACACCATATATTTT.

The J gene is TRBJ2-7, the V gene TRBV9, with unresolved D. The V gene's germline CDR1 is SGDLS and CDR2 YYNGEE. Trimming stripped 0 bases from V and 4 bases from J, with 14 bases between. The length of the CDR3 is 15 residues. The CDR3 nucleotides are TGTGCCAGCAGCGTAGGTCCACCTCTCGCTTACGAGCAGTACTTC. This encodes CASSVGPPLAYEQYF.

The rearrangement links TRBV5-1 to TRBJ1-2; D gene uncertain. The V and J ends lost 3 bases and 0 bases respectively, with 9 bases between them. The CDR3 sequence is 14 residues long. The germline gives CDR1 SGHRS, CDR2 YFSETQ. The chain's CDR3 is CASSSGETNYGYTF. CDR3 DNA sequence: TGCGCCAGCAGCTCGGGCGAAACTAACTATGGCTACACCTTC.

The chain has TRBV6-6 and TRBJ1-1; no reliable D call. CDR1 MNHNY and CDR2 SVGAGI come from the germline V gene (reference sequence). The CDR3 loop spans 12 amino acids. V lost 4 bases, J lost 5 bases, and 8 bases lay in between. Written as DNA, the CDR3 is TGTGCCAGCAGTTCCTCTAGTACTGAAGCTTTCTTT. This gives the protein CASSSSSTEAFF.

This chain uses TRBV28 with TRBJ2-1; the match to TRBD1 covers 10 bases. V trimming: 7 bases; J trimming: 6 bases; junction bases outside the gene matches: 12. The length of the CDR3 is 16 residues. Germline values: CDR1 MDHEN, CDR2 SYDVKM. CDR3 nucleotide sequence: TGTGCCAGCAAAATCGGCGGGACAGGGGCTTTCAATGAGCAGTTCTTC. Translated, it gives CASKIGGTGAFNEQFF.

V usage is TRBV9 and J usage is TRBJ1-4, with TRBD1 matching 10 bases. The junction had 6 bases not matched to a gene; V was cut back by 4 bases and J by 6 bases. This CDR3 has 15 amino acids. Germline-derived CDR1 and CDR2 are SGDLS and YYNGEE. The CDR3 reads CASSPRGQGDEKLFF. The CDR3 coding sequence is TGTGCCAGCAGCCCAAGAGGACAGGGGGATGAAAAACTGTTTTTT.

The chain is built from TRBV28 and TRBJ1-5; D gene uncertain. This CDR3 has 12 amino acids. The V and J ends lost 3 bases and 9 bases respectively, with 9 bases between them. Per the germline V gene, CDR1 is MDHEN and CDR2 is SYDVKM. CDR3 DNA: TGTGCCAGCAGTTTCCCCGGGGTGCCCCAGCATTTT. Amino acid sequence: CASSFPGVPQHF.

V gene TRBV5-6 combines with J gene TRBJ1-4; D ambiguous. In germline, CDR1 is SGHDT, CDR2 YYEEEE. V was pared by 7 bases and J by 4 bases, with 29 bases between. CDR3 size: 19 residues. CDR3 in amino acids: CASFNSRPGDFRVNEKLFF. The CDR3 coding sequence is TGTGCCAGCTTTAACTCCCGCCCCGGGGATTTCCGGGTTAATGAAAAACTGTTTTTT.

The chain links TRBV5-1 to TRBJ1-5, with TRBD1 as a possible D gene (5 bases). Germline V gene lookup returns CDR1 SGHRS and CDR2 YFSETQ. The CDR3 loop spans 14 amino acids. Trimming removed 1 base from V and 6 bases from J, with 11 bases in between. CDR3 sequence (DNA): TGCGCCAGCAGCTTGACTGCCGGGGGTCAGCCCCAGCATTTT. Translation: CASSLTAGGQPQHF. Drawing the rest from reference TRBV5-1 and TRBJ1-5, the complete variable domain is KAGVTQTPRYLIKTRGQQVTLSCSPISGHRSVSWYQQTPGQGLQFLFEYFSETQRNKGNFPGRFSGRQFSNSRSEMNVSTLELGDSALYLCASSLTAGGQPQHFGDGTRLSIL.

The chain has TRBV6-6 and TRBJ1-1, with D possibly matching TRBD1 (5 bases). The ends were cut back, 6 bases at V and 4 bases at J, with 18 bases in the middle. The CDR3 has 15 amino acids. Germline V gene data show CDR1 as MNHNY and CDR2 as SVGAGI (reference sequence). The CDR3: CASSTSMGVGTEAFF. In nucleotides, the CDR3 is TGTGCCAGCAGCACGTCAATGGGGGTTGGCACTGAAGCTTTCTTT.

To note about this clone: The CDR3 does not end in the conserved phenylalanine or tryptophan, so this is likely a read error. The DNA is omitted, as the CDR3 cannot be located on it reliably, and the CDR3 follows TCRdb's listing. This chain uses TRBV21-1 with TRBJ1-4; the table's TRBD1 call for D was not verified on the DNA. TRBV21-1 counts as a pseudogene. The CDR3 spans 8 amino acids, including both terminal residues. The CDR3 here is CASSKLQC.

The rearrangement joins TRBV7-9 to TRBJ1-1; D is undetermined. CDR1 is SEHNR and CDR2 is FQNEAQ in the germline V gene (reference sequence). The CDR3 contains 14 residues. V lost 4 bases, J lost 1 base, and 10 bases lay in between. CDR3 bases: TGTGCCAGCAGCTCTCAATCAGGGAACACTGAAGCTTTCTTT. The encoded protein is CASSSQSGNTEAFF.

The chain joins TRBV4-2 to TRBJ2-7; D is possibly TRBD2 (6 bases). Trimming took off 5 bases at V and 3 bases at J, with 14 bases between the two ends. The CDR3 covers 14 residues. From germline, CDR1 is LGHNA and CDR2 YNFKEQ. CDR3 protein: CASSNGQGGYEQYF. The CDR3 coding sequence is TGTGCCAGCAGCAATGGGCAGGGAGGCTACGAGCAGTACTTC.

This sequence joins TRBV6-5 and TRBJ1-1; 8 nucleotides agree with TRBD1. The junction had 6 bases not matched to a gene; V was cut back by 8 bases and J by 10 bases. The CDR3 runs 11 residues. CDR1 and CDR2 from the germline V gene are MNHEY and SVGAGI. The chain's CDR3 is CASGQGLGAFF. The DNA of the CDR3 is TGTGCCAGCGGACAGGGTCTTGGAGCTTTCTTT.

The chain combines TRBV19 with TRBJ2-3; D perhaps matches TRBD2 (5 bases). The CDR3 contains 15 residues. CDR1 is LNHDA, CDR2 SQIVND, per germline (reference sequence). The germline V and J ends were trimmed by 3 bases and 8 bases, with 18 bases remaining between them. The CDR3 protein is CASSIRSGPGGTQYF. In DNA form, the CDR3 reads TGTGCCAGTAGTATTCGTAGTGGGCCCGGAGGTACGCAGTATTTT.

This chain joins TRBV6-1 and TRBJ2-7; 12 positions match TRBD2. V was pared by 3 bases and J by 1 base, with 1 base of the junction left unmatched. This CDR3 is built from 15 residues. In germline, CDR1 is MNHNS, CDR2 SASEGT. As DNA, the CDR3 is TGTGCCAGCAGTGAGGGACTAGCGGGTTCCTACGAGCAGTACTTC. This gives the protein CASSEGLAGSYEQYF.

V gene TRBV29-1 combines with J gene TRBJ1-2; TRBD1 is a possible D gene (5 bases). Trimming stripped 4 bases from V and 2 bases from J, with 11 bases between. This CDR3 region has 13 residues. CDR1 and CDR2 (germline): SQVTM, ANQGSEA. The CDR3 bases are TGCAGCGTTGTGGGGGGTGTCAACTATGGCTACACCTTC. It translates to CSVVGGVNYGYTF.

The chain joins TRBV28 to TRBJ1-1; D is ambiguous. The CDR3 totals 11 residues. Germline values: CDR1 MDHEN, CDR2 SYDVKM. Trimming took 10 bases from V and 4 from J, leaving 10 bases between them. The CDR3 sequence: CATAVGTEAFF. In DNA form, the CDR3 reads TGTGCCACCGCCGTGGGCACTGAAGCTTTCTTT.

The gene calls are TRBV25-1 and TRBJ2-2; 8 bases agree with TRBD1. The germline V gene encodes CDR1 MGHDK and CDR2 SYGVNS. J was trimmed by 9 bases and V by 3 bases; bases with no gene match: 12. CDR3 length equals 16 residues. The CDR3 reads CASSDLRTGSIRELFF. The CDR3 region has the DNA TGTGCCAGCAGTGATTTGCGGACAGGGAGTATCAGGGAGCTGTTTTTT. The full variable domain, its missing parts supplied by reference TRBV25-1 and TRBJ2-2, is EADIYQTPRYLVIGTGKKITLECSQTMGHDKMYWYQQDPGMELHLIHYSYGVNSTEKGDLSSESTVSRIRTEHFPLTLESARPSHTSQYLCASSDLRTGSIRELFFGEGSRLTVL.

J is TRBJ1-5 and V is TRBV15; D gene ambiguous. Trimming cost V 8 bases and J 0 bases, with 8 bases left between them. The V gene's germline CDR1 is LNHNV and CDR2 YYDKDF (reference sequence). The CDR3 consists of 13 residues. CDR3 region: CATGQYSNQPQHF. In DNA, the CDR3 is TGTGCCACCGGGCAGTATAGCAATCAGCCCCAGCATTTT.

This chain links TRBV5-4 with TRBJ1-4, with D uncertain. Looked up from germline, CDR1 is SGHNT and CDR2 is YYREEE (reference sequence). There are 14 residues in the CDR3. V was trimmed by 4 bases and J by 4 bases, leaving 11 bases between them. CDR3 bases: TGTGCCAGCAGCGAGAGGGAATATAATGAAAAACTGTTTTTT. The encoded protein is CASSEREYNEKLFF.

The chain joins TRBV9 to TRBJ2-2, with D unresolved. Between the trimmed V and J ends, which lost 0 bases and 0 bases, there was a span of 9 bases. This CDR3 region has 16 residues. Looked up from germline, CDR1 is SGDLS and CDR2 is YYNGEE. The DNA for the CDR3 is TGTGCCAGCAGCGTAGCGGTCAAGGCGAACACCGGGGAGCTGTTTTTT. This translates into CASSVAVKANTGELFF. The full variable domain, in which reference TRBV9 and TRBJ2-2 provide the parts outside the CDR3, is DSGVTQTPKHLITATGQRVTLRCSPRSGDLSVYWYQQSLDQGLQFLIQYYNGEERAKGNILERFSAQQFPDLHSELNLSSLELGDSALYFCASSVAVKANTGELFFGEGSRLTVL.

This chain uses TRBV2 with TRBJ2-7; D is perhaps TRBD1 (6 bases). The V end was cut by 6 bases, the J end by 1 base, with 16 bases between. The CDR3 length is 15 residues. The germline CDR1 and CDR2 sequences are SNHLY and FYNNEI. As DNA, the CDR3 is TGTGCCAGCAGAGGACAGTACCCGGCATCCTACGAGCAGTACTTC. This translates into CASRGQYPASYEQYF.

This clone was seen just once. CDR3 DNA: TGTGCCATCAGTGAGTCGGGTCGCACACCCGGGGAGCTGTTTTTT. Translating gives CAISESGRTPGELFF. The V call is TRBV10-3, the J call TRBJ2-2; D not resolved. In germline, CDR1 is ENHRY, CDR2 SYGVKD. This CDR3 has 15 residues. Between the trimmed V and J ends, which lost 0 bases and 6 bases, there was a span of 11 bases.

The rearrangement links TRBV6-5 to TRBJ1-1, with 8 positions matching TRBD1. The V segment lost 0 bases and the J segment 5 bases; nucleotides outside the gene matches: 5. Germline lookup yields CDR1 MNHEY and CDR2 SVGAGI. This CDR3 region has 15 residues. In nucleotides, the CDR3 is TGTGCCAGCAGTTACTCTAACAGGGGGATAACTGAAGCTTTCTTT. Translation gives CASSYSNRGITEAFF.

The chain uses TRBV6-5 and TRBJ1-1; weak D call: TRBD1 (5 bases). V was cut by 5 bases and J by 0 bases, with 10 bases left in between. The CDR3 consists of 14 residues. CDR1 is MNHEY, CDR2 SVGAGI, per germline. The CDR3 DNA is TGTGCCAGCAGTCTGCAGGGAATGAACACTGAAGCTTTCTTT. Amino acid sequence: CASSLQGMNTEAFF.